These 13 T cell receptor beta chains were sequenced from one sample in a study of B cell selection in AIRE deficiency. Here immunoSEQ multiplex PCR was the method, and the copy in TCRdb shows in-frame clones only, minus some. In the table there are fewer than 30,000 clones, roughly 97% of which are singletons. The sorted conventional CD4 T cells were gated as CD4+CD127+. The sample taken for sequencing was conventional CD4+ T cells sorted from PBMCs. These receptors were taken from a human donor with AIRE deficiency.

The J gene is TRBJ2-2, the V gene TRBV28, with D tentatively TRBD1 (6 bases). Trimming shortened V by 5 bases and J by 3 bases, and 7 bases separated the two germline ends. This CDR3 is 13 amino acids long. Germline V CDR1 and CDR2: MDHEN, SYDVKM. DNA of the CDR3: TGTGCCAGCAGTACAGGGTACACCGGGGAGCTGTTTTTT. It encodes CASSTGYTGELFF.

This clone came up once. The rearrangement uses TRBV5-4 and TRBJ2-1; 7 bases fit TRBD2. Germline V gives CDR1 SGHNT, CDR2 YYREEE (reference sequence). The CDR3 is 13 amino acids. The trim removed 7 bases at V and 6 bases at J, leaving 7 bases unmatched. CDR3 sequence: CASLPWGGNEQFF. CDR3 bases: TGTGCCAGCCTACCATGGGGGGGCAATGAGCAGTTCTTC. Drawing the rest from reference TRBV5-4 and TRBJ2-1, the complete variable domain is ETGVTQSPTHLIKTRGQQVTLRCSSQSGHNTVSWYQQALGQGPQFIFQYYREEENGRGNFPPRFSGLQFPNYSSELNVNALELDDSALYLCASLPWGGNEQFFGPGTRLTVL.

The CDR3 DNA is TGTGCCAGCAGTTCGGGACTCGAGAAAGGGGATACGCAGTATTTT. This codes for CASSSGLEKGDTQYF. The V and J genes are TRBV11-3 and TRBJ2-3; the D gene is possibly TRBD2 (6 bases). The CDR3 is 15 amino acids. The germline V gene encodes CDR1 SGHNT and CDR2 YENEEA. Between the trimmed V and J ends, which lost 6 bases and 6 bases, there was a span of 19 bases.

This chain uses TRBV7-2 with TRBJ2-7; D is unresolved. V lost 4 bases to trimming and J lost 3 bases, with 7 bases between them. This CDR3 contains 12 residues. Germline V gene data show CDR1 as SGHTA and CDR2 as FQGNSA. In DNA, the CDR3 is TGTGCCAGCAGCTCCTCCGGCTACGAGCAGTACTTC. Amino acids: CASSSSGYEQYF.

This chain links TRBV5-1 with TRBJ1-1; D is undetermined. V dropped 0 bases and J dropped 1 base, with 7 bases sitting between them. The CDR3 length is 14 residues. CDR1 is SGHRS, CDR2 YFSETQ, per germline. The DNA for the CDR3 is TGCGCCAGCAGCTTGGAGGTAGGGAACACTGAAGCTTTCTTT. This sequence encodes CASSLEVGNTEAFF.

The chain couples TRBV5-8 to TRBJ2-2, with no clear D. From germline, CDR1 is SGHTS and CDR2 YDEGEE. The CDR3 runs 14 residues. V was clipped by 0 bases and J by 6 bases, with 9 bases between them. In nucleotides, the CDR3 is TGTGCCAGCAGCTTGGAACTAAGATCCGGGGAGCTGTTTTTT. Translated, it gives CASSLELRSGELFF.

The genes are TRBV28 and TRBJ2-1; D is uncertain. Trimming pared 3 bases from V and 6 bases from J, leaving 3 bases between. CDR1 and CDR2 from the germline V gene are MDHEN and SYDVKM. The CDR3 sequence is 11 residues long. The CDR3 sequence is CASSFTNEQFF. The CDR3 bases are TGTGCCAGCAGTTTCACCAATGAGCAGTTCTTC.

The V call is TRBV28, the J call TRBJ2-4, with D hard to call. CDR1 and CDR2 (germline): MDHEN, SYDVKM. This CDR3 region has 16 residues. Trimming removed 1 base at V and 1 base at J, with 11 bases between. CDR3 in DNA: TGTGCCAGCAGTTTATTCCAGCTCTCTGCCAAAAACATTCAGTACTTC. It encodes CASSLFQLSAKNIQYF.

V is TRBV11-1 and J is TRBJ1-1; D not certain. The V and J ends lost 3 bases and 11 bases respectively, with 19 bases between them. Per the germline V gene, CDR1 is SGHAT and CDR2 is FQDESV (reference sequence). The length of the CDR3 is 14 residues. This CDR3 reads CASSLVDGPTGAFF. The CDR3 region has the DNA TGTGCCAGCAGCTTGGTTGACGGCCCGACGGGTGCTTTCTTT. The whole variable domain, remainder taken from reference TRBV11-1 and TRBJ1-1, is EAEVAQSPRYKITEKSQAVAFWCDPISGHATLYWYRQILGQGPELLVQFQDESVVDDSQLPKDRFSAERLKGVDSTLKIQPAELGDSAMYLCASSLVDGPTGAFFGQGTRLTVV.

The chain carries TRBV11-2 and TRBJ1-3; D not resolved. The CDR3 has 15 residues. Per the germline V gene, CDR1 is SGHAT and CDR2 is FQNNGV. Trimming removed 0 bases from V and 1 base from J, with 7 bases in between. The CDR3 sequence is CASSLERGSGNTIYF. CDR3 nucleotides: TGTGCCAGCAGCTTAGAACGGGGATCTGGAAACACCATATATTTT.

CDR3 bases: TGTGCCAGCAGTTTTCGGCCCCATGGACTAGCTGCAGATACGCAGTATTTT. Its translation is CASSFRPHGLAADTQYF. This chain connects TRBV27 to TRBJ2-3, with 8 bases aligning to TRBD2. The CDR3 is 17 residues long. V trimming: 3 bases; J trimming: 4 bases; junction bases outside the gene matches: 12. Germline V CDR1 and CDR2: MNHEY, SMNVEV (reference sequence).

The chain joins TRBV7-2 to TRBJ1-1; D is ambiguous. The germline gives CDR1 SGHTA, CDR2 FQGNSA. V was cut by 2 bases and J by 4 bases, with 8 bases left in between. CDR3 size: 13 residues. The CDR3 loop is CASSLWWSTEAFF. The CDR3 nucleotides read TGTGCCAGCAGCTTATGGTGGTCCACTGAAGCTTTCTTT.

The rearrangement uses TRBV4-2 and TRBJ1-2; D is uncertain. Trimming cost V 1 base and J 5 bases, with 11 bases left between them. The CDR3 loop spans 14 amino acids. CDR1 is LGHNA, CDR2 YNFKEQ, per germline. CDR3 DNA sequence: TGTGCCAGCAGCCAAGGGGAACAAGAGTATGGCTACACCTTC. Translation: CASSQGEQEYGYTF.